The entry that follows covers one TCR beta chain sequence. The antigen is unknown. Germline CDR1 is MDHEN and CDR2 is SYDVKM. Trimming stripped 1 base from V and 0 bases from J, with 13 bases between. The CDR3 has 17 residues. These data originate in a study of cytomegalovirus exposure and HLA in healthy donors. Study-level results: Some V segments, including TRBV6-2 and TRBV6-3, were excluded as indistinguishable. Associated with cytomegalovirus, according to the listing, were 164 TCR beta chains. TCR beta chain V- and J-gene trimming was linked, in a later analysis, to a missense variant in DCLRE1C. Most TCR beta V segments were productive about 90% or about 30% of the time in an earlier analysis.

PCR employed 60 Vbeta and 13 Jbeta primers. Libraries were prepared by immunoSEQ multiplex PCR; TCRdb keeps only in-frame clonotypes and omits some of them. The table includes 150,000 or so clones, under 85% detected once. The chain is built from TRBV28 and TRBJ2-4; a weak D match, TRBD1 (6 bases). This clonotype originated in a male donor in good health and CMV-seropositive. Sequencing was performed on PBMCs. The CDR3 sequence: CASSLSRDTLAKNIQYF. The CDR3, as DNA: TGTGCCAGCAGTTTATCCCGGGACACCTTAGCCAAAAACATTCAGTACTTC.